This TCR beta chain appears in the sequencing data of a study of blood T cell repertoires in COVID-19. Study overall: T cells, B-cell-depleted T cells, or PBMCs supplied cDNA or gDNA.

Profiling relied on immunoSEQ multiplex PCR, and the TCRdb table lists in-frame clones only, not all of them. The sample carries over 250,000 clones, roughly 80% recorded once. Individuals drawn from some 25 US areas were about 18 to 90 years old. This clone was counted a few times. CDR1 is KGHSH and CDR2 is LQKENI in the germline V gene. The junction had 6 bases not matched to a gene; V was cut back by 6 bases and J by 3 bases. The CDR3 has 14 amino acids. This chain links TRBV18 with TRBJ1-2, with 8 bases that match TRBD1. The sample taken for sequencing was PBMCs or T cells enriched from blood (not recorded which). This TCR was recovered from a man aged 40-49 years who had been exposed to COVID-19. The CDR3 loop reads CASSRQGTDYGYTF. In DNA form, the CDR3 reads TGTGCCAGCTCCCGACAGGGGACGGACTATGGCTACACCTTC.